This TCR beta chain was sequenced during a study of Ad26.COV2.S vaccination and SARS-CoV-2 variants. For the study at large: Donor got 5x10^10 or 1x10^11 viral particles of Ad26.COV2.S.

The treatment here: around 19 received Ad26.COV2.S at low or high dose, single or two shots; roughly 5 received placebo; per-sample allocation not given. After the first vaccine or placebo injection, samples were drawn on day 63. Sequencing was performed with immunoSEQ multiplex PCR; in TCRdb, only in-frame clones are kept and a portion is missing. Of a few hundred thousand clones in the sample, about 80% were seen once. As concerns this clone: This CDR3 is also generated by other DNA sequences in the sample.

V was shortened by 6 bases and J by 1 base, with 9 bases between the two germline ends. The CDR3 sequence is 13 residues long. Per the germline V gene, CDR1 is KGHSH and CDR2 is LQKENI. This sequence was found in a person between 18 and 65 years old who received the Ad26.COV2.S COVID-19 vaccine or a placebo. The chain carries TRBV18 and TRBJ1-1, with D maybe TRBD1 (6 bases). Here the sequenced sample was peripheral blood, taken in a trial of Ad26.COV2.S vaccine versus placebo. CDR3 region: CASSPTGNTEAFF. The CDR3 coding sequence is TGTGCCAGCTCCCCGACAGGGAACACTGAAGCTTTCTTT.